The 14 T cell receptor beta chains below come from one sample, sequenced in a study of identical twins. MiXCR, applied by TCRdb to the 5' RACE reads, yields one record per CDR3 protein. Here the sample spans about 300,000 distinct CDR3 sequences, over 9% being singletons. The same specimen was also included in a second study, on yellow fever vaccine responses in identical twins.

Sequences were obtained from CD8+ T cells sorted from blood. These receptors were taken from a young woman in good health.

Sample share makes this clonotype medium-sized. This chain joins TRBV28 and TRBJ2-3, with 9 bases identical to TRBD1. Losses at the gene ends were 6 bases for V and 5 bases for J; bases not matched to a gene: 12. This CDR3 region has 16 residues. Germline CDR1 and CDR2: MDHEN and SYDVKM. CDR3 sequence: CASRLGGQGVGDTQYF. The CDR3 coding sequence is TGTGCCAGCAGGCTGGGGGGACAGGGAGTAGGAGATACGCAGTATTTT.

As to this clonotype: One end of the junction is discordant with germline, which a read error may explain. This sequence joins TRBV5-1 and TRBJ2-1; D possibly uses TRBD1 or TRBD2 (6 bases each). Germline CDR1 and CDR2: SGHRS and YFSETQ. CDR3 length: 16 amino acids. The CDR3 DNA sequence: TGCACCAGCAGCTACAGGGACTCCAGCTCCTACAATGAGCAGTTCTTC. The encoded protein is CTSSYRDSSSYNEQFF.

The chain carries TRBV6-5 and TRBJ2-2, with 7 nucleotides matching TRBD2. With V trimmed by 0 bases and J by 8 bases, 15 bases remained unmatched. This CDR3 has 18 amino acids. CDR1 and CDR2 from the germline V gene are MNHEY and SVGAGI. The CDR3 coding sequence is TGTGCCAGCAGTTACTCGATCGGTCCAGGACCAGCGGGAGGGGAGCTGTTTTTT. This encodes CASSYSIGPGPAGGELFF.

This clonotype was detected many times. The CDR3 is CASSQEDSFNYGYTF. The CDR3 DNA follows: TGCGCCAGCAGCCAAGAGGACAGCTTTAACTATGGCTACACCTTC. The J gene is TRBJ1-2, the V gene TRBV4-1; D is possibly TRBD1 (6 bases). Trimming took 0 bases from V and 1 from J, leaving 9 bases between them. Germline CDR1 and CDR2: MGHRA and YSYEKL. This CDR3 region has 15 residues.

This clonotype has just a few counts. The chain links TRBV5-6 to TRBJ2-3; D perhaps matches TRBD2 (7 bases). Germline V gene data show CDR1 as SGHDT and CDR2 as YYEEEE. CDR3 size: 15 residues. V shed 0 bases and J shed 2 bases, with 10 bases lying between them. Here the CDR3 reads CASSLAGDYTDTQYF. CDR3 nucleotide sequence: TGTGCCAGCAGCTTGGCAGGGGACTACACAGATACGCAGTATTTT.

There are a few counts of this clonotype. The V call is TRBV20-1, the J call TRBJ2-5, with TRBD2 matching over 13 bases. The V gene end was trimmed by 3 bases and the J gene end by 5 bases; junction bases not matched to a gene: 18. The V gene's germline CDR1 is DFQATT and CDR2 SNEGSKA (reference sequence). The CDR3 is 19 residues long. The CDR3 bases are TGCAGTGCTAGGGGGAATTCGGGACTAGCGGGGATTAGTTATGAGACCCAGTACTTC. Encoded protein: CSARGNSGLAGISYETQYF.

This clonotype was found a few times. V and J are TRBV28 and TRBJ2-7; 10 nucleotides match TRBD1. Germline V CDR1 and CDR2: MDHEN, SYDVKM. CDR3 length equals 14 residues. Trimming cost V 6 bases and J 2 bases; bases outside gene matches: 4. The CDR3 DNA reads as TGTGCCAGCAGGACCGGGACAGGGGCCTACGAGCAGTACTTC. As protein: CASRTGTGAYEQYF.

The CDR3 reads CASSLTGGPNTGELFF. The CDR3 nucleotides read TGTGCCAGCAGCTTAACAGGGGGACCAAACACCGGGGAGCTGTTTTTT. The V call is TRBV9, the J call TRBJ2-2; 8 bases are shared with TRBD1. The germline V gene has CDR1 SGDLS and CDR2 YYNGEE. The V and J ends lost 4 bases and 2 bases, in that order; junction bases with no gene match: 7. The CDR3 spans 16 residues.

The table lists this clonotype with a few counts. This rearrangement joins TRBV2 to TRBJ1-5; D possibly corresponds to TRBD1 (5 bases). Trimming removed 5 bases at V and 6 bases at J, with 11 bases between. CDR1 SNHLY and CDR2 FYNNEI come from the germline V gene. The CDR3 runs to 13 residues. CDR3 coding DNA: TGTGCCAGCAGTAGTTGGACATTTCAGCCCCAGCATTTT. Translated, it gives CASSSWTFQPQHF.

This clonotype was detected once. The chain uses TRBV5-5 and TRBJ1-4; D uncertain. V was clipped by 3 bases and J by 3 bases, with 12 bases between them. The CDR3 consists of 15 residues. Germline V lookup: CDR1 SGHKS, CDR2 YYEKEE (reference sequence). The CDR3 region is CASSWAGEANEKLFF. The CDR3 DNA reads as TGTGCCAGCAGCTGGGCAGGTGAAGCTAATGAAAAACTGTTTTTT.

The genes are TRBV20-1 and TRBJ2-3; D not resolved. Trimming cost V 6 bases and J 0 bases, with 25 bases left between them. CDR1 DFQATT and CDR2 SNEGSKA come from the germline V gene (reference sequence). The CDR3 is 18 residues long. The CDR3 DNA follows: TGCAGTGCGGGAAAAGAGATAACCTTGTTTTCTAGCACAGATACGCAGTATTTT. Its translation: CSAGKEITLFSSTDTQYF.

The rearrangement uses TRBV2 and TRBJ1-1; TRBD1 matches 7 bases. Unmatched junction bases numbered 4, after V lost 5 bases and J lost 1 base. Germline V gene sequence: CDR1 SNHLY, CDR2 FYNNEI. There are 14 residues in the CDR3. The CDR3 reads CASSPGTENTEAFF. The CDR3 DNA follows: TGTGCCAGCAGTCCCGGGACAGAGAACACTGAAGCTTTCTTT. Based on the CDR3 plus reference TRBV2 and TRBJ1-1, the full variable domain is EPEVTQTPSHQVTQMGQEVILRCVPISNHLYFYWYRQILGQKVEFLVSFYNNEISEKSEIFDDQFSVERPDGSNFTLKIRSTKLEDSAMYFCASSPGTENTEAFFGQGTRLTVV.

This clonotype was counted a few times. The chain has TRBV2 and TRBJ1-6; 9 nucleotides align to TRBD1. The CDR3 covers 15 residues. V lost 3 bases and J lost 8; bases outside the gene matches: 5. Germline V CDR1 and CDR2: SNHLY, FYNNEI. The CDR3 loop is CASSDYRGLDSPLHF. CDR3 coding DNA: TGTGCCAGCAGTGACTACAGGGGGCTAGATTCACCCCTCCACTTT.

V usage is TRBV12-3 or TRBV12-4 and J usage is TRBJ2-1, with 10 positions matching TRBD2. The CDR3 runs to 16 residues. V shed 3 bases and J 7 bases; nucleotides not matched to a gene: 9. The CDR3 region has the DNA TGTGCCAGCAGTTTCGGGCTAGCGGGAGCAGGAAATGAGCAGTTCTTC. Residues: CASSFGLAGAGNEQFF.